The 2 T cell receptor beta chains listed next were all sequenced from one sample in a study of blood T cell repertoires in COVID-19. Some clones are missing from TCRdb's copy, which holds only in-frame ones; the method was immunoSEQ multiplex PCR. The table has approximately 210,000 clones, around 82% seen once. The sample taken for sequencing was PBMCs or T cells enriched from blood (not recorded which). These receptors all come from a man aged 40-49 years who had recovered from COVID-19.

The chain joins TRBV5-4 to TRBJ2-5, with 10 bases lining up with TRBD2. Germline assignment: CDR1 SGHNT and CDR2 YYREEE (reference sequence). This CDR3 comprises 15 residues. V gave up 2 bases and J gave up 4 bases; unmatched junction bases: 5. CDR3 loop: CASSFKVAGGETQYF. The CDR3 DNA sequence: TGTGCCAGCAGCTTCAAGGTAGCGGGAGGAGAGACCCAGTACTTC.

Worth noting for this clone: A junction boundary mismatches the germline segment, possibly from a read error. The chain links TRBV12-3 or TRBV12-4 to TRBJ1-2; 7 nucleotides line up with TRBD1. This CDR3 is built from 13 residues. The CDR3 sequence is CASSPNSGQARFF. In DNA form, the CDR3 reads TGTGCCAGCAGCCCCAATTCCGGACAGGCGCGTTTCTTC.